This TCR beta chain was documented in a study of T cells in localized non-small cell lung cancer. Study results and caveats: Highest T cell clonality was seen in uninvolved adjacent lung, surpassing that measured in tumor. A median approximately 60 of the top 100 tumor clones appeared in adjacent lung. Longer overall survival was linked to higher blood T cell density.

Germline values: CDR1 MNHGY, CDR2 SAAAGT. The CDR3 consists of 16 residues. V lost 4 bases and J lost 5; bases outside the gene matches: 7. Produced via immunoSEQ multiplex PCR; TCRdb's table is partial and in-frame only. The sample carries 1,500 to 2,000 clones, 20% to 30% recorded once. In this sample, this clone is medium-sized (0.01 to 0.1%). The antigen is unknown. The sequencing used normal lung tissue next to the tumor, collected before any cancer treatment. This chain uses TRBV6-8 with TRBJ2-1; 11 bases match TRBD2. This receptor was identified in a male donor at least 60 years old with stage II lung adenocarcinoma. CDR3 loop: CASSSLPSGRHNEQFF. For the CDR3, the DNA is TGTGCCAGCAGTTCCCTCCCTAGCGGGAGGCACAATGAGCAGTTCTTC.